The present entry profiles one T cell receptor (beta chain) with its context. What this receptor recognizes is not known. Qualities for individual bases were not recorded, and no much larger clone is one base off. From its cysteine to its phenylalanine, the CDR3 spans 13 amino acids. Of all the DNA, just the CDR3 is kept, 39 bases in frame from base 1. V loses 4 bases of germline sequence and J loses 4 bases, and the interval between the two ends is 11 bases. The germline V gene encodes CDR1 MGHRA and CDR2 YSYEKL. The entry originates in a study of blood T cell repertoires in COVID-19 (dated by TCRdb to 2019 to 2021). Some background on the complete study: Samples covering the acute and convalescent phases of COVID-19 were provided by collaborators in the United States, Italy and Spain. The material from the prospective study consisted of cDNA or gDNA derived from T cells, B-cell-depleted T cells, or PBMCs. Subjects who had been exposed to COVID-19, were actively infected with it, or had recovered from it provided the deeply sampled blood TCRbeta repertoires that made up the dataset. Where available, HLA class I and class II types were obtained from metadata supplied by the sample provider rather than from assay-based typing. Samples were obtained from the ongoing ImmuneRACE study (first 160 participants) and from about 1,300 subjects provided by 6 global collaborators. The repertoires were released in a freely available public database intended as a resource for research on the immune response to SARS-CoV-2. A de-identified subject ID, COVID-19 status, age in years and sex were almost always included in the sample metadata.

Summary of the overall study and its limitations: The amount of clinical and demographic metadata varied by source and participant and was provided uncurated.

Enrolling through a virtual design, the prospective study's participants ranged in age from roughly 18 to 100 years and lived across some 22 United States geographic areas. To assign participants to cohorts, the prospective study relied on clinical history that participants themselves reported in a screening survey and a study questionnaire. Mobile phlebotomists in the prospective study collected whole blood, serum and a nasopharyngeal or oropharyngeal swab from every participant. Prospective study participants could optionally give additional blood draws and questionnaires over an approximately 2-month period. Prospective study blood samples were shipped either frozen or at room temperature before DNA extraction. TCRbeta CDR3 regions were amplified from genomic DNA using the immunoSEQ Assay, a bias-controlled multiplex PCR. The authors processed their data as follows. The number of nucleated cells in each sample was estimated by amplification of reference gene primers within the assay. Sequence reads were collapsed and filtered to measure the absolute abundance of every unique TCRbeta CDR3 rearrangement. For each sample, productive Simpson clonality was calculated as the square root of Simpson's diversity index over productive rearrangements. As stored in TCRdb, this immuneACCESS dataset retains in-frame rearrangements with V and J assigned. A fraction of the clones does not appear; measured against another copy, unresolved V genes explain less than half of the discrepancy, and the remainder lacks a known reason. The V and J calls and the clone size are those of that table, but D and trimming were determined from the DNA. This sample gives about 210,000 clones in total; 75% to 85% of them show up just once. Roughly 4.3% of the sample goes to the ten largest clones.

The clonotype was recovered from a man aged 30 to 45 with acute COVID-19. The chain couples TRBV4-1 to TRBJ2-7; no D gene is confidently identified. The sample comprised PBMCs or T cells enriched from blood (not recorded which). The CDR3 reads as follows: CASSPRVTYEQYF. The DNA sequence is as follows: TGCGCCAGCAGCCCAAGAGTCACTTACGAGCAGTACTTC.